There are a few counts of the clone carrying this T cell receptor (beta chain). The antigen is not known. This CDR3 comprises 18 residues. The V gene end was trimmed by 1 base and the J gene end by 0 bases; junction bases not matched to a gene: 8. In germline, CDR1 is SNHLY, CDR2 FYNNEI. This specimen comes from a study of T-cell reconstitution after alpha-beta-depleted transplantation in children. Regarding the study as a whole: Where some patients showed high TCRbeta diversity at day 60, it came from recipient T cells and thymic progenitors that had survived. Several hundred expanded graft clones reportedly were the source of alpha-beta T cells about two months after transplant. By one year post-transplant, T-cell counts and diversity largely arose from T cells that were newly produced.

A TCRbeta library incorporating unique molecular identifiers was prepared. TCRdb passed the PCR reads through MiXCR, listing each CDR3 protein once. The top ten clones hold over 25% of a sample with about 980,000 distinct CDR3 sequences, about 29% of them seen once. The receptor's source is a boy younger than two who had a stem cell transplant for SCID, so the T cells may come from the graft donor. The sample consisted of PBMCs, mostly from graft donor cells, taken 360 days after TCRalphabeta/CD19-depleted stem cell transplant. The rearrangement links TRBV2 to TRBJ2-1; TRBD1 matches at 8 bases. CDR3 protein: CASSEDPWTGSSYNEQFF. In DNA form, the CDR3 reads TGTGCCAGCAGTGAAGACCCCTGGACAGGGAGCTCCTACAATGAGCAGTTCTTC.